This T cell receptor beta chain appears in the sequencing data of a study of T cell repertoires in cytomegalovirus infection. The overall study: Through public TCR beta signatures, both CMV infection and matching HLA type were indicated.

This clonotype has only a few counts. The target antigen is unknown. The V gene's germline CDR1 is MNHNS and CDR2 SASEGT. V gave up 8 bases and J gave up 6 bases; unmatched junction bases: 6. The CDR3 runs to 14 residues. Findings and caveats of the study: Cumulative public TCR beta family frequency identified carriers of CMV plus the relevant HLA. Within the response measured ex vivo, HLA-C-restricted CMV-specific TCR beta clonotypes were dominant.

TCRdb reanalysed the reads using MiXCR and keeps one entry per CDR3 protein. In the table there are more than 400,000 distinct CDR3 sequences, around 27% of which are singletons. Sequenced material: PBMCs. This chain connects TRBV6-1 to TRBJ2-1; 11 bases are shared with TRBD2. The clonotype was recovered from a human donor in good health (CMV status not recorded). Some clones in this sample may be carry-over from other donors' samples. CDR3 in DNA: TGTGCCAGCGGCGGGACTAGCGGTCCCAATGAGCAGTTCTTC. It encodes CASGGTSGPNEQFF.